This T cell receptor (beta chain) originates from a study of T cells expressing NK-cell markers. Study-wide points: There were a handful of donors in whom these clonotypes also led the CD3+CD56-NKG2C+ fraction.

As concerns this clonotype: Its antigen remains unknown.

TCRdb reprocessed the 5' RACE reads and stores each CDR3 protein as one record, lacking DNA. The sample's table shows roughly 150,000 distinct CDR3 sequences. The germline V gene has CDR1 LGHNA and CDR2 YNFKEQ. The CDR3 runs to 17 residues. Sequenced material: blood T cells: a sorted CD56 or NKG2C T cell subset, CD4+ or CD8+ T cells, or bulk PBMC T cells (not recorded which). This clonotype originated in a woman aged 18 to 75 in good health. The chain combines TRBV4-2 with TRBJ1-2. The CDR3 here is CASSQVGGPTHNYGYTF.